A selection of T cell receptor beta chains follows, all from one sample in a study of tumor and adjacent non-tumor tissue in lung cancer. TCRdb redid the calling of the multiplex PCR reads with MiXCR, one entry per CDR3 protein. The data hold about 93,000 distinct CDR3 sequences, with 65% to 75% observed a single time. The sequencing input was lung tumor tissue. These receptors all come from a man in his fifties or sixties with non-small cell lung cancer. Both conserved end residues are part of each CDR3. The D gene is left open where the match is weak. The size field is filled for only some rows; it gives once, few, many or a size class.

>TRBJ1-5|-|-|TRBV28
CSSSLGGRQYQPQHF
TGTTCCAGCAGTTTAGGCGGACGGCAATATCAGCCCCAGCATTTT
>TRBJ1-1|many|TRBD1|TRBV6-1
CATEGARDTEAFF
TGTGCCACGGAGGGGGCGCGGGACACTGAAGCTTTCTTT
>TRBJ2-3|-|-|TRBV20-1
CSANRGLTRDTQYF
TGCAGTGCTAATAGGGGTCTGACGAGGGATACGCAGTATTTT
>TRBJ2-1|-|-|TRBV7-8
CATKTGDGGSFNEQFF
TGTGCCACTAAAACAGGGGACGGGGGCTCCTTCAATGAGCAGTTCTTC
>TRBJ2-7|many|TRBD1|TRBV5-1
CASSRGQGYEQYF
TGCGCCAGCAGCAGGGGACAGGGCTACGAGCAGTACTTC
>TRBJ2-2|once|-|TRBV20-1
CSARQGGGELFF
TGCAGTGCTAGACAGGGCGGCGGGGAGCTGTTTTTT
>TRBJ2-2|-|TRBD2|TRBV6-4
CASNRTSGGMNTGELFF
TGTGCCAGCAATCGGACTAGTGGGGGAATGAACACCGGGGAGCTGTTTTTT
>TRBJ1-2|-|TRBD1|TRBV4-3
CVSSRGQVYGYTF
TGCGTCAGCAGCCGCGGACAGGTCTATGGCTACACCTTT
>TRBJ1-5|-|-|TRBV6-1
CTSSERWEPRHF
TGTACCAGCAGTGAAAGGTGGGAGCCCCGGCATTTT
>TRBJ1-4|-|-|TRBV29-1
CSISGANEKLFF
TGCAGCATCTCGGGGGCTAATGAAAAACTGTTTTTT
>TRBJ1-1|many|-|TRBV6-5
CASSGQGAEAFF
TGTGCCAGCAGTGGCCAGGGAGCTGAAGCTTTCTTT
>TRBJ1-5|-|-|TRBV2
CASSGQKSNQPQHF
TGTGCCAGCAGTGGACAGAAGAGCAATCAGCCCCAGCATTTT
>TRBJ1-1|-|-|TRBV4-2
CASSQGERCTDAFF
TGTGCCAGCAGCCAAGGGGAGCGTTGCACTGATGCTTTCTTT
>TRBJ2-5|once|-|TRBV6-5
CPSTQKLGGRQETQYF
TGTCCCAGCACCCAGAAGTTGGGGGGTAGGCAAGAGACTCAATACTTC
>TRBJ2-6|-|-|TRBV29-1
CSVASTGANLLTF
TGCAGCGTGGCCAGTACTGGGGCCAACCTCCTGACATTC
>TRBJ1-6|-|-|TRBV18
CASSPRQGSYNSPLHF
TGTGCCAGCTCACCACGGCAGGGCTCCTATAATTCACCCCTCCACTTT
>TRBJ2-5|-|TRBD2|TRBV6-6
CTSASGLTGVFQETQYF
TGTACCAGCGCTTCGGGACTAACGGGAGTGTTTCAAGAGACCCAGTACTTC
>TRBJ2-4|-|TRBD2|TRBV15
CAAGLAVGRKNIQYF
TGTGCCGCCGGACTAGCGGTAGGGAGAAAAAACATTCAGTACTTC
>TRBJ2-3|many|TRBD2|TRBV6-6
CASSYTATSALRETDTQYF
TGTGCCAGCAGTTACACTGCAACTAGCGCACTAAGGGAGACAGATACGCAGTATTTT
>TRBJ2-3|many|TRBD2|TRBV5-5
CASSRSGGALDTQYF
TGTGCCAGCAGCCGAAGCGGGGGGGCCTTAGATACGCAGTATTTT
>TRBJ2-5|-|TRBD2|TRBV11-2
CASLDHRGGETQYF
TGTGCCAGCTTAGATCACCGGGGGGGAGAGACCCAGTACTTC
>TRBJ2-1|-|TRBD1|TRBV5-1
CASSLLQGAGNEQFF
TGCGCCAGCAGCTTGTTACAGGGGGCGGGCAATGAGCAGTTCTTC
>TRBJ1-1|-|-|TRBV10-3
CAISARGSSEAFF
TGCGCCATCAGTGCCCGGGGCTCTAGTGAAGCTTTCTTT
>TRBJ2-1|few|TRBD1|TRBV25-1
CASSDLPGQGALGEQFF
TGTGCCAGCAGTGACTTACCCGGACAGGGGGCATTGGGTGAGCAGTTCTTC
>TRBJ2-1|-|-|TRBV6-2/TRBV6-3
CAGSGSGSYNEQFF
TGTGCCGGCAGTGGGTCGGGCAGTTACAATGAGCAGTTCTTC
>TRBJ2-7|many|-|TRBV4-1
CASSQGRLSYEQYF
TGCGCCAGCAGCCAAGGACGTCTCTCCTACGAGCAGTACTTC
>TRBJ2-3|many|-|TRBV7-8
CASSLRTDTQYF
TGTGCCAGCAGCTTACGCACAGATACGCAGTATTTT
>TRBJ1-2|many|TRBD1|TRBV5-1
CASSLEAGGGYGYTF
TGCGCCAGCAGCTTGGAGGCAGGGGGCGGCTATGGCTACACCTTC
>TRBJ2-1|-|-|TRBV11-2
CASSLEVGSYSEQFF
TGTGCCAGTAGCTTAGAAGTGGGTTCCTACAGTGAGCAGTTCTTC
>TRBJ2-6|-|-|TRBV28
CASSPPGGSGANVLTF
TGTGCCAGCAGTCCCCCCGGGGGATCTGGGGCCAACGTCCTGACTTTC
>TRBJ1-5|-|TRBD1|TRBV6-2/TRBV6-3
CANSYSEGQGSNQSQHF
TGTGCCAACAGTTACAGCGAGGGACAGGGAAGCAATCAGTCCCAGCATTTT
>TRBJ1-2|-|-|TRBV10-3
CAIGENRNYGYTF
TGTGCCATCGGTGAGAACAGGAACTATGGTTACACCTTC
>TRBJ2-5|many|TRBD1|TRBV6-1
CASSEAWTGDGETQYF
TGTGCCAGCAGTGAAGCGTGGACAGGGGACGGGGAGACCCAGTACTTC
>TRBJ1-2|few|-|TRBV7-9
CACSLGPLESYGYTF
TGTGCCTGCAGCTTAGGTCCCCTAGAATCCTATGGCTACACCTTC
>TRBJ2-1|-|-|TRBV11-1
CARSSVLNNEQFF
TGTGCCAGGAGCTCAGTGTTGAACAATGAGCAGTTCTTC
>TRBJ1-6|-|TRBD1|TRBV6-1
CVSTEDGTGSAPLHF
TGTGTCAGCACTGAAGATGGGACAGGCAGCGCACCCCTCCACTTT
>TRBJ2-3|many|-|TRBV12-3/TRBV12-4
CASSLALHNTDTQYF
TGTGCCAGCAGTTTAGCTCTTCATAACACAGATACGCAGTATTTT
>TRBJ2-7|many|TRBD1|TRBV13
CASGQPGQGANEQYF
TGTGCCAGCGGCCAACCGGGACAGGGGGCAAACGAGCAGTACTTC
>TRBJ1-1|-|-|TRBV12-3/TRBV12-4
CASRWTAQGEAFF
TGTGCCAGCAGGTGGACTGCTCAGGGTGAAGCTTTCTTT
>TRBJ1-1|-|-|TRBV12-3/TRBV12-4
CASSFRRGRKSAEAFF
TGTGCCAGCAGTTTCCGACGGGGACGGAAGAGCGCTGAAGCTTTCTTT
>TRBJ1-1|-|-|TRBV29-1
CSVDGTTGNTEAFF
TGCAGTGTGGACGGGACAACCGGAAACACTGAAGCTTTCTTT
>TRBJ2-7|once|TRBD1|TRBV7-8
CVSSSRQGGYEPYF
TGTGTCAGCAGCTCCCGACAGGGGGGCTACGAGCCGTACTTC
>TRBJ1-3|-|TRBD1|TRBV29-1
CSFRAGQYSGNTIYF
TGCAGCTTTCGAGCGGGACAGTACTCTGGAAACACTATATATTTT
>TRBJ2-7|-|-|TRBV11-2
CASSLGLHKQYF
TGTGCCAGCAGCTTAGGGCTGCACAAGCAATACTTC
>TRBJ2-1|-|TRBD2|TRBV23-1
CASNIPSRDYQSSYNEQFF
TGCGCCAGCAACATACCCTCTCGGGACTACCAGAGCTCCTACAATGAGCAGTTCTTC
>TRBJ1-1|-|-|TRBV5-1
CASSSDSASSLTEAFF
TGCGCCAGCAGCTCGGATTCGGCATCTTCCTTGACCGAAGCTTTCTTT
>TRBJ2-1|few|-|TRBV12-3/TRBV12-4
CASSLSTGGHSYNKRFF
TGTGCCAGCAGTCTTAGCACGGGGGGCCACTCCTACAATAAGCGGTTCTTC
>TRBJ1-2|-|TRBD1|TRBV12-3/TRBV12-4
CDSRPSGTASYGYTF
TGTGACAGCAGACCCTCCGGGACAGCTAGCTATGGCTACACCTTC
>TRBJ2-1|once|-|TRBV11-2
CVSSLSAGMSSNEQFF
TGTGTCAGCAGCTTATCGGCGGGTATGTCCAGCAATGAGCAGTTCTTC
>TRBJ1-1|-|-|TRBV29-1
CSVGGGMITEALF
TGCAGCGTTGGTGGGGGAATGATCACTGAAGCTCTCTTT
>TRBJ2-5|once|TRBD2|TRBV4-3
CASSQDRSGTSVEETQYF
TGCGCCAGCAGCCAAGATAGGAGTGGGACTAGCGTAGAAGAGACCCAGTACTTC
>TRBJ1-4|-|-|TRBV25-1
CASSVGLGGGTNEKLFF
TGTGCCAGCAGTGTGGGACTGGGTGGCGGAACTAATGAAAAACTGTTTTTT
>TRBJ2-3|-|TRBD1|TRBV24-1
CATTDPTPGQGTDTQYF
TGTGCCACCACTGATCCCACTCCGGGACAGGGTACAGATACGCAGTATTTT
>TRBJ1-6|once|-|TRBV5-6
CASSLRGGPSLHF
TGTGCCAGCAGCTTGAGGGGGGGTCCATCCCTCCACTTT
>TRBJ2-1|-|-|TRBV20-1
CSGGMVFNEQFF
TGCAGCGGAGGTATGGTCTTTAATGAGCAGTTCTTC